This T cell receptor (beta chain) originates from a study (dated by TCRdb to between 2014 and 2017). About the full investigation: The study set out to test whether tumor-infiltrating Tregs in breast cancer get recruited from blood Tregs or are instead converted in situ from other CD4+ T cell subsets.

The sample holds a few counts of this clonotype. Its antigen has not been determined. Nothing much larger sits one base from this clone, and base qualities are not available. Full-length TCR variable regions were amplified by 5' RACE PCR with constant-region reverse primers, followed by semi-nested PCR with Nested Universal Primer A. The ReliaPrep RNA Cell Miniprep System was used to extract total RNA, which was then reverse transcribed into 5'RACE-ready cDNA with the SMARTer RACE 5'/3' Kit. Multiplex adaptors were used to barcode the full-length TCR alpha and beta libraries, which were then sequenced on an Illumina MiSeq. The paper's processing steps were these. For each of nine subset-tissue groups, sequencing data from the five patients were pooled, and the groups were then compared using unsupervised clustering of TCR gene usage. The Morisita-Horn index was used to calculate repertoire similarity, with shared sequences weighted by how much each contributed to each repertoire. Starting from the raw public reads, TCRdb applied fastp trimming at Q25, assembled clones with MiXCR and retained in-frame beta chains. Rows with one shared CDR3 protein collapse into an entry with the most common genes and DNA. For this entry, the V and J calls and clone size follow TCRdb and not the study's own pipeline. The sample records just under 65,000 distinct CDR3 sequences, approximately 23% of which are singletons. Under 3.5% of the sample belongs to the ten largest clones.

CD4+CD45RO+CD25- cells were isolated as memory CD4+ T cells. Tregs, naive and memory CD4+ T cells from tumor, blood and ipsilateral draining lymph nodes of five breast cancer patients underwent full-length TCR alpha and beta sequencing. Tumor tissue and lymph nodes obtained from ipsilateral axillary dissection were perfused with PBS, minced and then digested with collagenase I and hyaluronidase. Ficoll density gradient centrifugation was used to isolate mononuclear cells from lymph nodes or from 50 ml of peripheral blood. FACS confirmed that the sorted cell populations were more than 90% pure. A distance of 11 bases separates the germline ends of V and J, which lose 4 bases and 2 bases respectively. CDR1 and CDR2 were assigned from the germline V gene as SQVTM and ANQGSEA. The CDR3 numbers 13 residues from cysteine through phenylalanine. Just the 39-base CDR3 DNA is kept, in frame starting at base 1.

What the study reported, not specific to this receptor: Rather than covering whole repertoires, validation in the larger cohort was restricted to a single TCR beta V-J rearrangement. The greatest overlap of tumor-infiltrating Treg TCR alpha and beta sequences was observed with tumor naive CD4+ T cells, followed by blood naive CD4+ T cells. Tumor memory CD4+ T cell TCR gene usage was found to cluster with blood and lymph node memory CD4+ cells and with lymph node naive CD4+ cells.

The sequence links TRBV29-1 to TRBJ1-1; the best D guess is TRBD1, with 5 bases matching. Material: memory CD4+ T cells sorted from a lymph node. The label giving this sample's cell subset or site can be read as: memory CD4+ T cells, CD4+CD45RO+CD25-. The source of this sequence is a female donor with breast cancer. The CDR3 protein is CSVAQGTNTEAFF. The DNA is as follows: TGCAGCGTTGCTCAGGGCACTAACACTGAAGCTTTCTTT.